This TCR beta chain originates from a study of T cells in Graves' hyperthyroidism and ophthalmopathy. Study-wide results and caveats: In validation, the model predicted ophthalmopathy. These predictions came a median about 6.8 months before onset. Expanded thyroid clonotypes (above 0.001) were mostly also found in blood.

The germline V gene has CDR1 ENHRY and CDR2 SYGVKD. The V end lost 5 bases, the J end lost 9 bases, and 19 bases lay between the germline ends. CDR3 length equals 14 residues. Turning to this clonotype: Its specificity is not known.

Template material for amplifying TCR beta CDR3 regions consisted of RNA transcripts. The HTBI set primed first-round TCR CDR3 RT-PCR. TCRdb called the multiplex PCR reads again in MiXCR, with one record for every CDR3 protein. The sample includes around 490,000 distinct CDR3 sequences, about 20% of them seen just once. Thyroid ultrasound, orbital computed tomography, clinical symptoms, and serum thyroxine and TRAb underpinned diagnoses. This receptor was identified in a man aged 35-49 years with Graves' ophthalmopathy. The rearrangement joins TRBV10-3 to TRBJ2-5, with D possibly matching TRBD1 (5 bases). Sequenced material: blood. CDR3: CAISNPDSLPAQYF. CDR3 nucleotides: TGTGCCATCAGTAATCCTGACAGCCTGCCGGCCCAGTACTTC.